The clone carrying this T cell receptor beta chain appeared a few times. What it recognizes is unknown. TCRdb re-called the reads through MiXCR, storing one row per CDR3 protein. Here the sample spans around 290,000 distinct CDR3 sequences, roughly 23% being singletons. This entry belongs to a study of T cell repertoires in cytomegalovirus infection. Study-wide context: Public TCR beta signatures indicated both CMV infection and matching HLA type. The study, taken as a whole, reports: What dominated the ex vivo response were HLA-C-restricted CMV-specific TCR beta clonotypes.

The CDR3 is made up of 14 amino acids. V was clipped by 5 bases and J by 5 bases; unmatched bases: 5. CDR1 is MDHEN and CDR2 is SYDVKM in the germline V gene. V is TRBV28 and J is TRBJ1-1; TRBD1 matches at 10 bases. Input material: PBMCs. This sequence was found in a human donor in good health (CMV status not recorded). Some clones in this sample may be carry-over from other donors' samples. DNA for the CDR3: TGTGCCAGCAGTCGGACAGGGGGAAGGACTGAAGCTTTCTTT. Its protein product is CASSRTGGRTEAFF. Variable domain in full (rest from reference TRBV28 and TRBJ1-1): DVKVTQSSRYLVKRTGEKVFLECVQDMDHENMFWYRQDPGLGLRLIYFSYDVKMKEKGDIPEGYSVSREKKERFSLILESASTNQTSMYLCASSRTGGRTEAFFGQGTRLTVV.